This T cell receptor beta chain was sequenced during a study of tumor and adjacent non-tumor tissue in lung cancer. On the study more broadly: The patients, roughly eleven men and four to six women, were roughly 31 to 80 with stage I to III disease. Samples averaged about 3.8 million productive TCRbeta reads each. Study results and caveats: Tumor tissue had significantly higher TCR diversity than normal lung.

The library came from three nested PCR rounds adapted from ARM-PCR protocols. TCRdb re-analysed the multiplex PCR reads in MiXCR, keeping a single row per CDR3 protein. Among about 200,000 distinct CDR3 sequences listed, about 76% were seen once. V was shortened by 0 bases and J by 7 bases, with 14 bases between the two germline ends. The CDR3 length is 15 residues. The germline V gene has CDR1 SGHKS and CDR2 YYEKEE (reference sequence). This clonotype has a count of ten or more. Its antigen is undetermined. No cell sorting was done before RNA was extracted from the tissue. Newly diagnosed lung cancer patients had thoracic surgery in China, August–late 2014, without prior chemotherapy.

Material: lung tumor tissue. This sequence was found in a man aged 55-75 years with non-small cell lung cancer. The chain employs TRBV5-5 and TRBJ2-1; D could derive from TRBD1 or TRBD2 (5 bases each). CDR3 region: CASSLAPGKGNEQFF. CDR3 DNA sequence: TGTGCCAGCAGCTTGGCTCCCGGGAAGGGGAATGAGCAGTTCTTC.